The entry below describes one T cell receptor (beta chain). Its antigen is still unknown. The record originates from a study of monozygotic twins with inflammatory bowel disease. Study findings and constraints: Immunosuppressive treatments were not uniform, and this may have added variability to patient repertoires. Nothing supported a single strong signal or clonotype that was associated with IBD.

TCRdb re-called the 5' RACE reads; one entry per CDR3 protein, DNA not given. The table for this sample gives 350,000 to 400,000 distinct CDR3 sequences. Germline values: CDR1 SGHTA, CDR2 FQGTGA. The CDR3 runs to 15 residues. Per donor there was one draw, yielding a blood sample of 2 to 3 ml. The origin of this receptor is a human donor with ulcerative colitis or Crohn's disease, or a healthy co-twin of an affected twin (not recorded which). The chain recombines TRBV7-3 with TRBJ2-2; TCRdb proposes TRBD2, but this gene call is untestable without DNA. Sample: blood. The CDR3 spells CASSLSRLSTGELFF.